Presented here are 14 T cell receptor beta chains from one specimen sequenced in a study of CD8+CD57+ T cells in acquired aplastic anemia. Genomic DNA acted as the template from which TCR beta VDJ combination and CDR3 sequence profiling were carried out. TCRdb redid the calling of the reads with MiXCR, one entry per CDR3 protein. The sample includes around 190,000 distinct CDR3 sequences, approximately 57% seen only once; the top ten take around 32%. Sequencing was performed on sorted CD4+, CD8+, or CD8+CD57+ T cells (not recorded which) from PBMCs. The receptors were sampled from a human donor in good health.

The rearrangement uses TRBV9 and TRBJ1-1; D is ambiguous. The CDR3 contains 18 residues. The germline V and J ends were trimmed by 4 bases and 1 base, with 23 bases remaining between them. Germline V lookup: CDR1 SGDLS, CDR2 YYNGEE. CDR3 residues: CASSPHTPVTDTNTEAFF. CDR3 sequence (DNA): TGTGCCAGCAGCCCTCACACGCCGGTCACAGATACGAACACTGAAGCTTTCTTT.

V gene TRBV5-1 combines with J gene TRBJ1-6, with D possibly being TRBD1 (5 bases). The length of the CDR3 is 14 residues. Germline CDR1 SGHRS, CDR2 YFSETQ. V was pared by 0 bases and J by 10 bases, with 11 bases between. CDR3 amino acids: CASSLAGSGSPLHF. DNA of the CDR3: TGCGCCAGCAGCTTGGCAGGGAGTGGGTCACCCCTCCACTTT.

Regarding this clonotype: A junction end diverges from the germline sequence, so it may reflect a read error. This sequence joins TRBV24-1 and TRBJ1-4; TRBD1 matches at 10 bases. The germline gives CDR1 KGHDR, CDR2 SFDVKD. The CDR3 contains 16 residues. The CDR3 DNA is TGTGCCGCCAGTCCTAATCCCGGGACAGGGGATGAAAACCTGTTTTTT. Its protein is CAASPNPGTGDENLFF.

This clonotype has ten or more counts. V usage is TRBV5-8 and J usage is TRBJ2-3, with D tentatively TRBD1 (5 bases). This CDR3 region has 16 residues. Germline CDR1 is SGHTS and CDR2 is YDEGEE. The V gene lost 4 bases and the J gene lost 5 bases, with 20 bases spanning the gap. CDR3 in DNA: TGTGCCAGCAGCCCTGGGGCTTTCTCCCCATTAGATACGCAGTATTTT. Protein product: CASSPGAFSPLDTQYF.

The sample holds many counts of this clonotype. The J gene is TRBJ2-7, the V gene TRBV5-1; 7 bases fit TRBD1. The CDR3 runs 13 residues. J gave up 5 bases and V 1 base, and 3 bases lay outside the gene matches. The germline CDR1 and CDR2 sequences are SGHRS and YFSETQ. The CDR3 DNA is TGCGCCAGCAGCTTGCCCGACAGGGACGAGCAGTACTTC. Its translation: CASSLPDRDEQYF.

CDR3 DNA: TGCAGTGCAACGCGGGACTCGATGTACAATGAGCAGTTCTTC. Residues: CSATRDSMYNEQFF. This chain links TRBV20-1 with TRBJ2-1, with D perhaps matching TRBD2 (6 bases). The V end was cut by 6 bases, the J end by 4 bases, with 16 bases between. This CDR3 comprises 14 residues. Germline-derived CDR1 and CDR2 are DFQATT and SNEGSKA (reference sequence).

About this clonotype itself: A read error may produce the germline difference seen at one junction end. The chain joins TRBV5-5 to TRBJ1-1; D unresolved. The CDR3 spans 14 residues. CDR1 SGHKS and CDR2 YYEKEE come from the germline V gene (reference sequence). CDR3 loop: CASSHGWAGTEAFF. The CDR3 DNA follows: TGCGCCAGCAGCCACGGATGGGCTGGCACTGAAGCTTTCTTT.

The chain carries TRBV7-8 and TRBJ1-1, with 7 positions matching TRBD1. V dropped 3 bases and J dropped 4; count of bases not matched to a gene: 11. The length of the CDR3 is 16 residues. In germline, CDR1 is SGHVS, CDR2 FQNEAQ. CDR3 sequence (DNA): TGTGCCAGCAGCTTTTTAGGGGGCCTGGGAGGCACTGAAGCTTTCTTT. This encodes CASSFLGGLGGTEAFF.

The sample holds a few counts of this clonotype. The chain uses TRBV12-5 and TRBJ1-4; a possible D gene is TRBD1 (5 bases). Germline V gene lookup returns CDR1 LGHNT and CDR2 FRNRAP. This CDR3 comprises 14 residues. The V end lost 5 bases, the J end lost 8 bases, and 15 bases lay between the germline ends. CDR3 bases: TGTGCTAGTGGTCCCCAGGGATTTGGAGAAAAACTGTTTTTT. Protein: CASGPQGFGEKLFF. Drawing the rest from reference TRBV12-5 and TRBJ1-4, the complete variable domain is DARVTQTPRHKVTEMGQEVTMRCQPILGHNTVFWYRQTMMQGLELLAYFRNRAPLDDSGMPKDRFSAEMPDATLATLKIQPSEPRDSAVYFCASGPQGFGEKLFFGSGTQLSVL.

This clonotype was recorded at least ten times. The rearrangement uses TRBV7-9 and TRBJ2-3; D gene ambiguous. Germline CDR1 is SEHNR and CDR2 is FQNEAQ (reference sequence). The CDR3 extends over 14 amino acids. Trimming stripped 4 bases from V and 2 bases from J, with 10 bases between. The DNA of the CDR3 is TGTGCCAGCAGCTCCCCCTTACCCACAGATACGCAGTATTTT. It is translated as CASSSPLPTDTQYF.

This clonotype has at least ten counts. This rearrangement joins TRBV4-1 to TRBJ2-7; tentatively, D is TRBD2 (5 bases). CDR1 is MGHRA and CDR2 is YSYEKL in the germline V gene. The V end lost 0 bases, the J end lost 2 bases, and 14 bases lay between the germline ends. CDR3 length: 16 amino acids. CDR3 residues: CASSQEGAGNPYEQYF. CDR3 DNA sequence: TGCGCCAGCAGCCAAGAGGGAGCTGGAAATCCCTACGAGCAGTACTTC.

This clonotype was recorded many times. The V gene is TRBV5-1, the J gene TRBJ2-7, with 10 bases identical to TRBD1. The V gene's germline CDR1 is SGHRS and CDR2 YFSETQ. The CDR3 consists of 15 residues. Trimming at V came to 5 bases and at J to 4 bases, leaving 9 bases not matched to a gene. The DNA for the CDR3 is TGCGCCAGCAGGTCCCCCGGGACAGGGGTGTACGAGCAGTACTTC. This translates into CASRSPGTGVYEQYF.

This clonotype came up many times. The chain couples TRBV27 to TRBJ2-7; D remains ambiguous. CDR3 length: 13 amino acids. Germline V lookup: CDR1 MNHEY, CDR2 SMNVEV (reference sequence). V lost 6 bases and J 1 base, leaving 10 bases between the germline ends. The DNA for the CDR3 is TGTGCCAGCAGACTGATGCGGTCCTACGAGCAGTACTTC. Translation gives CASRLMRSYEQYF.

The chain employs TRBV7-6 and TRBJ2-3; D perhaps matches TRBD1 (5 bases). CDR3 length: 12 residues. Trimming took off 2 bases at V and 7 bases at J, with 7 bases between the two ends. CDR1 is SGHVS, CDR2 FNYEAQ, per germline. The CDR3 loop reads CASSLRGNTQYF. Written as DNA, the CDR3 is TGTGCCAGCAGCTTAAGGGGAAATACGCAGTATTTT.